The 27 T cell receptor beta chains below come from one sample, sequenced in a study of T cell responses to AZD1222 COVID-19 vaccine. Clones were sequenced by immunoSEQ multiplex PCR, and TCRdb holds only the in-frame ones, with some missing. Among more than 85,000 clones listed, 88% were seen once. Specimen: peripheral blood, collected on day 0 of AZD1222 vaccination. These receptors were obtained from an adult in good health.

This chain uses TRBV28 with TRBJ2-7, with 7 bases matching TRBD2. Germline assignment: CDR1 MDHEN and CDR2 SYDVKM. Losses at the gene ends were 3 bases for V and 3 bases for J; bases not matched to a gene: 8. The CDR3 has 15 amino acids. The CDR3 DNA reads as TGTGCCAGCAGTTTTTTGGGAGGGAAGATCTACGAGCAGTACTTC. It is translated as CASSFLGGKIYEQYF.

In this sample, this clone turned up once. The chain carries TRBV7-9 and TRBJ1-4; D not certain. V lost 5 bases, J lost 0 bases, and 7 bases lay in between. CDR1 and CDR2 (germline): SEHNR, FQNEAQ (reference sequence). The CDR3 runs to 14 residues. CDR3 nucleotide sequence: TGTGCCAGCAGCCAGCGGGCAACTAATGAAAAACTGTTTTTT. Translating gives CASSQRATNEKLFF.

This sequence joins TRBV6-5 and TRBJ2-2; D may be TRBD1 (6 bases). Germline V gene data show CDR1 as MNHEY and CDR2 as SVGAGI. V was cut by 5 bases and J by 6 bases, with 13 bases left in between. The CDR3 sequence is 14 residues long. CDR3 protein: CASSRNRASGELFF. Written as DNA, the CDR3 is TGTGCCAGCAGTCGAAACAGGGCATCCGGGGAGCTGTTTTTT.

This chain links TRBV5-1 with TRBJ2-2; 11 bases match TRBD2. There are 17 residues in the CDR3. CDR1 and CDR2 from the germline V gene are SGHRS and YFSETQ. V lost 3 bases and J lost 6; bases outside the gene matches: 10. CDR3 bases: TGCGCCAGCAGCTCCAAAACTAGCGGGAGTATCTCCGGGGAGCTGTTTTTT. The encoded protein is CASSSKTSGSISGELFF.

The chain employs TRBV18 and TRBJ2-1; maybe TRBD2 (5 bases). The germline V gene has CDR1 KGHSH and CDR2 LQKENI. The CDR3 is 16 amino acids. With 1 base removed from V and 5 bases from J, the gap between germline ends came to 15 bases. CDR3 protein: CASSPQARGIDNEQFF. The CDR3 nucleotides are TGTGCCAGCTCACCACAAGCGAGAGGGATCGACAATGAGCAGTTCTTC. Based on the CDR3 plus reference TRBV18 and TRBJ2-1, the full variable domain is NAGVMQNPRHLVRRRGQEARLRCSPMKGHSHVYWYRQLPEEGLKFMVYLQKENIIDESGMPKERFSAEFPKEGPSILRIQQVVRGDSAAYFCASSPQARGIDNEQFFGPGTRLTVL.

The gene calls are TRBV5-4 and TRBJ2-7; D is perhaps TRBD2 (5 bases). Trimming took 0 bases from V and 0 from J, leaving 10 bases between them. The CDR3 is 15 amino acids. Germline values: CDR1 SGHNT, CDR2 YYREEE (reference sequence). CDR3 in amino acids: CASSLGAGHSYEQYF. CDR3 nucleotides: TGTGCCAGCAGCTTGGGGGCGGGCCACTCCTACGAGCAGTACTTC.

The CDR3 is CASHTLDSPLHF. DNA for the CDR3: TGTGCCAGCCATACACTGGATTCACCCCTCCACTTT. The gene calls are TRBV19 and TRBJ1-6; D not resolved. V was trimmed by 9 bases and J by 8 bases, leaving 11 bases between them. The CDR3 is 12 residues long. In germline, CDR1 is LNHDA, CDR2 SQIVND (reference sequence).

This chain joins TRBV27 and TRBJ2-7, with TRBD2 identical over 8 bases. With 6 bases clipped from V and 2 bases from J, the junction kept 6 bases outside the gene matches. Germline V gene lookup returns CDR1 MNHEY and CDR2 SMNVEV (reference sequence). The CDR3 consists of 14 residues. CDR3 DNA sequence: TGTGCCAGCAGGGGAGCGGGAGTCACCTACGAGCAGTACTTC. Translation: CASRGAGVTYEQYF.

The chain recombines TRBV20-1 with TRBJ1-1; the D gene is possibly TRBD1 (5 bases). The CDR3 extends over 11 amino acids. From germline, CDR1 is DFQATT and CDR2 SNEGSKA (reference sequence). Trimming removed 5 bases at V and 7 bases at J, with 11 bases between. The CDR3 loop reads CSARGDGEAFF. The CDR3 DNA is TGCAGTGCTCGGGGGGATGGTGAAGCTTTCTTT.

V and J are TRBV6-1 and TRBJ2-4; 12 bases line up with TRBD1. Trimming cost V 4 bases and J 3 bases; bases outside gene matches: 10. Germline CDR1 is MNHNS and CDR2 is SASEGT. The CDR3 consists of 18 residues. The CDR3 loop reads CASSGGTGGFGGKNIQYF. CDR3 nucleotides: TGTGCCAGCAGTGGGGGGACAGGGGGCTTTGGAGGCAAAAACATTCAGTACTTC.

The chain has TRBV19 and TRBJ1-6; 9 bases fit TRBD1. In germline, CDR1 is LNHDA, CDR2 SQIVND (reference sequence). The CDR3 covers 17 residues. Trimming took 5 bases from V and 7 from J; bases not matched to a gene: 12. The CDR3: CASSYLPGTGMNSPLHF. CDR3 sequence (DNA): TGTGCCAGTAGTTACCTCCCCGGGACAGGGATGAATTCACCCCTCCACTTT.

The rearrangement joins TRBV3-1 (or the pseudogene TRBV3-2) to TRBJ2-5; D is possibly TRBD1 (5 bases). CDR1 and CDR2 from the germline V gene are LGHDT and YNNKEL (reference sequence). V lost 1 base and J lost 1, with 10 bases in between. The CDR3 is 15 residues long. The CDR3 here is CASSQVGRPQETQYF. The DNA of the CDR3 is TGTGCCAGCAGCCAAGTGGGGCGCCCCCAAGAGACCCAGTACTTC.

This chain links TRBV7-8 with TRBJ2-7, with D unresolved. Trimming stripped 1 base from V and 6 bases from J, with 7 bases between. Germline CDR1 SGHVS, CDR2 FQNEAQ. The CDR3 extends over 12 amino acids. The CDR3 protein is CASSLVALEQYF. The CDR3 DNA is TGTGCCAGCAGCTTAGTTGCTCTCGAGCAGTACTTC.

CDR3 region: CSVDWDRAGGYTF. As DNA, the CDR3 is TGCAGCGTTGATTGGGACAGGGCCGGGGGCTACACCTTC. The V and J genes are TRBV29-1 and TRBJ1-2, with TRBD1 matching over 9 bases. The V and J ends lost 3 bases and 8 bases, in that order; junction bases with no gene match: 7. Germline V gene lookup returns CDR1 SQVTM and CDR2 ANQGSEA. The CDR3 has 13 amino acids.

The chain couples TRBV4-1 to TRBJ1-5; D uncertain. The CDR3 runs 15 residues. Between the trimmed V and J ends, which lost 1 base and 4 bases, there was a span of 11 bases. Germline V gene sequence: CDR1 MGHRA, CDR2 YSYEKL. The CDR3 here is CASSQVWGYNQPQHF. Written as DNA, the CDR3 is TGCGCCAGCAGCCAAGTGTGGGGATATAATCAGCCCCAGCATTTT.

CDR3 DNA sequence: TGTGCCAGCAGCTTAGCGCATAGCGGGAGCTCCTACAATGAGCAGTTCTTC. The encoded protein is CASSLAHSGSSYNEQFF. V is TRBV7-9 and J is TRBJ2-1, with 9 bases fitting TRBD2. The germline V gene encodes CDR1 SEHNR and CDR2 FQNEAQ (reference sequence). J lost 0 bases, V lost 0 bases, and 3 bases had no gene match. The CDR3 covers 17 residues.

This clone was seen a single time. The chain is built from TRBV2 and TRBJ1-1; D possibly corresponds to TRBD1 (6 bases). The CDR3 covers 14 residues. The V end lost 10 bases, the J end lost 4 bases, and 19 bases lay between the germline ends. Per germline, CDR1 SNHLY and CDR2 FYNNEI. The CDR3 DNA sequence: TGTGCCACCATACCCAGGGGTAAGGGCACTGAAGCTTTCTTT. It translates to CATIPRGKGTEAFF. Full variable domain (outside the CDR3, taken from reference TRBV2 and TRBJ1-1): EPEVTQTPSHQVTQMGQEVILRCVPISNHLYFYWYRQILGQKVEFLVSFYNNEISEKSEIFDDQFSVERPDGSNFTLKIRSTKLEDSAMYFCATIPRGKGTEAFFGQGTRLTVV.

A single count supports this clone. The DNA for the CDR3 is TGTGCCAGCAGCTTGGTGGAGAACACCGGGGAGCTGTTTTTT. Its protein product is CASSLVENTGELFF. The chain has TRBV5-4 and TRBJ2-2; D remains ambiguous. The CDR3 spans 14 residues. Germline-derived CDR1 and CDR2 are SGHNT and YYREEE (reference sequence). V dropped 0 bases and J dropped 1 base, with 4 bases sitting between them.

The rearrangement joins TRBV4-1 to TRBJ1-5; the D gene is possibly TRBD1 (6 bases). The germline CDR1 and CDR2 sequences are MGHRA and YSYEKL. The CDR3 sequence is 15 residues long. Trimming pared 4 bases from V and 2 bases from J, leaving 12 bases between. CDR3 sequence reads: CASSLRDTGNQPQHF. The DNA for the CDR3 is TGCGCCAGCAGCCTACGGGACACCGGCAATCAGCCCCAGCATTTT.

The chain combines TRBV18 with TRBJ1-2, with D hard to call. Germline CDR1 KGHSH, CDR2 LQKENI. The CDR3 has 13 residues. Trimming took 3 bases from V and 4 from J, leaving 9 bases between them. CDR3 bases: TGTGCCAGCTCACCCAGGACCGCCTATGGCTACACCTTC. The encoded protein is CASSPRTAYGYTF. The full variable domain, its missing parts supplied by reference TRBV18 and TRBJ1-2, is NAGVMQNPRHLVRRRGQEARLRCSPMKGHSHVYWYRQLPEEGLKFMVYLQKENIIDESGMPKERFSAEFPKEGPSILRIQQVVRGDSAAYFCASSPRTAYGYTFGSGTRLTVV.

The rearrangement links TRBV7-3 to TRBJ2-2; the D is unclear. Germline CDR1 SGHTA, CDR2 FQGTGA. V was clipped by 3 bases and J by 2 bases, with 10 bases between them. This CDR3 comprises 15 residues. The CDR3 here is CASSLDRSNTGELFF. The CDR3 DNA sequence: TGTGCCAGCAGCTTGGATCGGTCAAACACCGGGGAGCTGTTTTTT.

The chain links TRBV11-3 to TRBJ2-1; a weak D match, TRBD1 (6 bases). The CDR3 is 14 residues long. Germline loops: CDR1 SGHNT, CDR2 YENEEA. Between the trimmed V and J ends, which lost 5 bases and 2 bases, there was a span of 10 bases. CDR3 protein: CASSQGRTYNEQFF. The CDR3 DNA reads TGTGCCAGCAGCCAGGGGCGCACCTACAATGAGCAGTTCTTC.

The chain carries TRBV11-1 and TRBJ2-7; D uncertain. The CDR3 has 12 residues. Trimming shortened V by 5 bases and J by 4 bases, and 9 bases separated the two germline ends. Germline-derived CDR1 and CDR2 are SGHAT and FQDESV (reference sequence). In nucleotides, the CDR3 is TGTGCCAGCAGCGGGTATGGGTACGAGCAGTACTTC. This codes for CASSGYGYEQYF.

This clone was detected only once. The genes are TRBV5-8 and TRBJ2-2; 10 bases are a match to TRBD2. This CDR3 spans 16 amino acids. Germline V gene sequence: CDR1 SGHTS, CDR2 YDEGEE. After removal of 0 bases from V and 3 bases from J, the junction contained 2 bases not matched to a gene. The chain's CDR3 is CASSLAAGGYTGELFF. The DNA of the CDR3 is TGTGCCAGCAGCTTGGCAGCGGGAGGGTACACCGGGGAGCTGTTTTTT.

The chain recombines TRBV27 with TRBJ2-7; D ambiguous. Trimming stripped 4 bases from V and 0 bases from J, with 7 bases between. The germline CDR1 and CDR2 sequences are MNHEY and SMNVEV (reference sequence). This CDR3 has 13 amino acids. The CDR3 protein is CASSSFFSYEQYF. CDR3 coding DNA: TGTGCCAGCAGTTCTTTTTTCTCCTACGAGCAGTACTTC.

V and J are TRBV7-2 and TRBJ1-5; D gene ambiguous. Trimming removed 5 bases from V and 3 bases from J, with 8 bases in between. CDR1 SGHTA and CDR2 FQGNSA come from the germline V gene. The CDR3 has 13 amino acids. CDR3 sequence: CASSRAVNQPQHF. For the CDR3, the DNA is TGTGCCAGCAGCAGGGCCGTCAATCAGCCCCAGCATTTT. Supplemented by reference TRBV7-2 and TRBJ1-5, the full variable domain reads GAGVSQSPSNKVTEKGKDVELRCDPISGHTALYWYRQSLGQGLEFLIYFQGNSAPDKSGLPSDRFSAERTGGSVSTLTIQRTQQEDSAVYLCASSRAVNQPQHFGDGTRLSIL.

The rearrangement links TRBV5-3 to TRBJ1-3; tentatively, D is TRBD1 (5 bases). TRBV5-3 is an open reading frame whose function is uncertain. Trimming took 4 bases from V and 0 from J, leaving 14 bases between them. This CDR3 is built from 16 residues. The CDR3, as DNA: TGTGCCAGAAGCATTCGACAGACCCACTCTGGAAACACCATATATTTT. It yields the protein CARSIRQTHSGNTIYF.